This T cell receptor beta chain derives from a study of blood T cell repertoires in COVID-19. Study background: Researchers got acute and convalescent COVID-19 samples from the United States, Italy and Spain. T cells, B-cell-depleted T cells, or PBMCs supplied cDNA or gDNA.

Original methodology: Using reference gene primer amplification, nucleated cell counts were estimated. Assay: immunoSEQ multiplex PCR; the TCRdb copy retains only in-frame clones and omits some. V and J calls and clone size come straight from that table; D and trimming were deduced from the DNA. The sample lists about 64,000 clones, roughly 93% occurring once. CDR3 length equals 13 residues. Trimming shortened V by 2 bases and J by 3 bases, and 7 bases separated the two germline ends. The V gene's germline CDR1 is MNHEY and CDR2 SVGAGI. This chain joins TRBV6-5 and TRBJ1-1, with a tentative D call TRBD1 (5 bases). The source of this sequence is a human donor in a cohort sampled during active COVID-19. Sequencing was done on a sample of peripheral blood. CDR3 nucleotides: TGTGCCAGCAGTTACGGGGGGGACACTGAAGCTTTCTTT. Amino acids: CASSYGGDTEAFF.